A single sample is the source of the 8 T cell receptor beta chains below, sequenced in a study of blood T cells in healthy people across ages. For the second PCR, which ran for roughly 7 to 11 cycles, a sample-barcoded 5' primer and a J-beta primer mix were used. In TCRdb, the 5' RACE reads were re-called with MiXCR into one record per CDR3 protein. The sample includes around 900,000 distinct CDR3 sequences, roughly half seen only once; the top ten take about a fifth. The sample consisted of blood. The receptor source for this set is a woman between 55 and 75 years old in good health.

V and J are TRBV20-1 and TRBJ2-1; no clear D gene. This CDR3 spans 13 amino acids. Germline CDR1 reads DFQATT; CDR2 reads SNEGSKA (reference sequence). V lost 1 base and J 6 bases, leaving 10 bases between the germline ends. The CDR3 region is CSARASGPNEQFF. CDR3 coding DNA: TGCAGTGCTAGAGCCTCCGGGCCCAATGAGCAGTTCTTC.

V and J are TRBV7-2 and TRBJ1-2; 11 nucleotides line up with TRBD1. Looked up from germline, CDR1 is SGHTA and CDR2 is FQGNSA. The CDR3 covers 15 residues. Germline trimming cut 3 bases from V and 7 bases from J; bases unmatched to any gene: 7. DNA for the CDR3: TGTGCCAGCAGCTTTTGGGACAGGGGGTCAGGTGGCTACACCTTC. Translation: CASSFWDRGSGGYTF. The full variable domain, in which reference TRBV7-2 and TRBJ1-2 provide the parts outside the CDR3, is GAGVSQSPSNKVTEKGKDVELRCDPISGHTALYWYRQSLGQGLEFLIYFQGNSAPDKSGLPSDRFSAERTGGSVSTLTIQRTQQEDSAVYLCASSFWDRGSGGYTFGSGTRLTVV.

This clonotype was observed a handful of times. The chain joins TRBV11-2 to TRBJ2-1; D ambiguous. Germline V gene data show CDR1 as SGHAT and CDR2 as FQNNGV. V was shortened by 5 bases and J by 9 bases, with 11 bases between the two germline ends. CDR3 length: 12 residues. The CDR3 bases are TGTGCCAGCAGCCGGCTGGGAAGTGAGCAGTTCTTC. Its translation: CASSRLGSEQFF.

This chain joins TRBV20-1 and TRBJ2-7; the D is unclear. The end of the DNA aligns better with TRBJ2-5, so the J call may be wrong. The CDR3 spans 12 residues. In germline, CDR1 is DFQATT, CDR2 SNEGSKA (reference sequence). The CDR3, as DNA: TGCAGTGCTAGTGGAGCAGGCGAGACCCAGTACTTC. It codes for CSASGAGETQYF.

V and J are TRBV18 and TRBJ1-1; the D is unclear. The CDR3 extends over 14 amino acids. V dropped 5 bases and J dropped 1 base, with 11 bases sitting between them. Germline V CDR1 and CDR2: KGHSH, LQKENI. The CDR3 DNA reads TGTGCCAGCTCATTGACGGAGCAGAACACTGAAGCTTTCTTT. Translated: CASSLTEQNTEAFF.

This clonotype is a singleton in its sample. The rearrangement uses TRBV3-1 and TRBJ1-1; no clear D gene. Between the trimmed V and J ends, which lost 5 bases and 1 base, there was a span of 8 bases. This CDR3 is 13 amino acids long. Germline-derived CDR1 and CDR2 are LGHDT and YNNKEL (reference sequence). The CDR3 is CASSAIRNTEAFF. The CDR3 DNA follows: TGTGCCAGCAGCGCCATCAGGAACACTGAAGCTTTCTTT.

CDR3 sequence (DNA): TGCGCCAGCAGCCATAAACAGGGAGATAGCAATCAGCCCCAGCATTTT. Its protein product is CASSHKQGDSNQPQHF. The gene calls are TRBV4-1 and TRBJ1-5, with D perhaps TRBD1 (6 bases). Between the trimmed V and J ends, which lost 3 bases and 0 bases, there was a span of 12 bases. The CDR3 extends over 16 amino acids. CDR1 is MGHRA and CDR2 is YSYEKL in the germline V gene.

This clonotype has only a few counts. The CDR3 DNA reads as TGTGCCAGCAGCCCCAAGGTCTTTTCCTACAATGAGCAGTTCTTC. Its protein product is CASSPKVFSYNEQFF. The chain links TRBV7-2 to TRBJ2-1, with D uncertain. The V gene's germline CDR1 is SGHTA and CDR2 FQGNSA. The length of the CDR3 is 15 residues. V was cut by 5 bases and J by 1 base, with 12 bases left in between.